A selection of T cell receptor beta chains follows, all from one sample in a study of spatial heterogeneity in lung cancer. TCRdb independently ran MiXCR on the 5' RACE reads; one entry per CDR3 protein. The sample shows approximately 18,000 distinct CDR3 sequences, 15% to 20% of them seen only once. The material sequenced was PBMCs, taken at follow-up. The origin of the receptors is a male donor with early-stage non-small cell lung cancer. The CDR3 runs from the conserved cysteine through the conserved F or W. The D gene is left open where the match is weak. A clone size is listed for some rows: how often the clone was seen (once, few, many), or a class if it is expanded.

>TRBV6-2/TRBV6-3|TRBJ1-5|-|few
CASRGGGGNQPQHF
TGTGCCAGCAGAGGAGGGGGAGGAAATCAGCCCCAGCATTTT
>TRBV5-4|TRBJ2-3|TRBD1|-
CASSSQGAGDTQYF
TGTGCCAGCAGCTCGCAGGGGGCCGGAGATACGCAGTATTTT
>TRBV20-1|TRBJ2-1|-|many
CSARAPSGSHEQFF
TGCAGTGCTAGAGCCCCGTCAGGGTCTCACGAGCAGTTCTTC
>TRBV9|TRBJ2-3|-|medium-sized
CASSSGDTQYF
TGTGCCAGCAGCTCCGGAGATACGCAGTATTTT
>TRBV7-8|TRBJ2-7|TRBD1|-
CASSLGQGTLYEQYF
TGTGCCAGCAGCTTAGGACAGGGAACTCTTTACGAGCAGTACTTC
>TRBV6-1|TRBJ2-3|-|-
CASSVEGADTQYF
TGTGCCAGCAGTGTAGAGGGTGCAGATACGCAGTATTTT
>TRBV27|TRBJ1-1|-|many
CASSFLGVNTEAFF
TGTGCCAGCAGTTTCCTTGGGGTGAACACTGAAGCTTTCTTT
>TRBV20-1|TRBJ2-7|TRBD1|-
CSARDSVTGVIYEQYF
TGCAGTGCTAGAGATTCCGTGACAGGGGTCATTTACGAGCAGTACTTC
>TRBV24-1|TRBJ1-4|-|few
CATSDWRGDGEKLFF
TGTGCCACCAGTGATTGGAGGGGGGACGGTGAAAAACTGTTTTTT
>TRBV20-1|TRBJ2-3|TRBD1|-
CSATGQGKDTQYF
TGCAGTGCTACCGGACAGGGGAAGGATACGCAGTATTTT
>TRBV7-4|TRBJ1-3|-|once
CASTLQGHRNTIYF
TGTGCCAGCACACTCCAGGGTCATAGAAACACCATATATTTT
>TRBV10-1|TRBJ2-1|-|-
CASSESTQWTAYNEQFF
TGCGCCAGCAGTGAGTCGACCCAGTGGACAGCCTACAATGAGCAGTTCTTC
>TRBV5-1|TRBJ2-5|TRBD2|medium-sized
CASSLSPSGYQETQYF
TGCGCCAGCAGCTTGTCTCCTAGCGGGTACCAAGAGACCCAGTACTTC
>TRBV7-2|TRBJ1-1|-|-
CASSQQPNTEAFF
TGTGCCAGCAGTCAACAACCGAACACTGAAGCTTTCTTT
>TRBV14|TRBJ2-7|-|medium-sized
CASSPRLSGEQYF
TGTGCCAGCAGCCCTCGACTGAGCGGCGAGCAGTACTTC
>TRBV12-2|TRBJ2-5|-|-
CASRSREGRETQYF
TGTGCAAGTCGCTCCCGCGAGGGCAGGGAGACCCAGTACTTC
>TRBV23-1|TRBJ1-1|-|many
CASSQFGYNTEAFF
TGCGCCAGCAGTCAATTTGGTTACAACACTGAAGCTTTCTTT
>TRBV20-1|TRBJ2-7|-|few
CSADTDLYEQYF
TGCAGTGCAGATACGGACCTTTACGAGCAGTACTTC
>TRBV7-2|TRBJ2-3|TRBD1|medium-sized
CASRSGTGADTQYF
TGTGCCAGCAGATCCGGGACAGGGGCAGATACGCAGTATTTT
>TRBV7-9|TRBJ2-3|-|-
CASSLGTARYTDTQYF
TGTGCCAGCAGCTTAGGGACAGCTCGCTACACAGATACGCAGTATTTT
>TRBV6-2/TRBV6-3|TRBJ2-1|-|many
CASSVRPSRSYNEQFF
TGTGCCAGCAGTGTCCGGCCCAGCAGGTCCTACAATGAGCAGTTCTTC
>TRBV11-2|TRBJ2-7|-|few
CASSPLGAQKLYEQYF
TGTGCCAGCAGCCCCTTGGGGGCCCAGAAGCTCTACGAGCAGTACTTC
>TRBV5-1|TRBJ2-3|TRBD2|few
CASSTSGPFTDTQYF
TGCGCCAGCAGTACTAGCGGGCCATTCACAGATACGCAGTATTTT
>TRBV20-1|TRBJ2-2|TRBD1|-
CSVPQGADTGELFF
TGCAGTGTTCCACAGGGGGCGGACACCGGGGAGCTGTTTTTT
>TRBV18|TRBJ2-3|-|few
CASSQSTASTDTQYF
TGTGCCAGCTCACAATCGACAGCAAGCACAGATACGCAGTATTTT
>TRBV7-2|TRBJ1-6|TRBD1|many
CASSPRQGRSPLHF
TGTGCCAGCAGCCCCCGACAGGGAAGGTCACCCCTCCACTTT
>TRBV7-2|TRBJ2-3|-|few
CASSNIDTQYF
TGTGCCAGCAGCAACATCGATACGCAGTATTTT
>TRBV7-9|TRBJ2-1|-|many
CASRSGLSYNEQFF
TGTGCCAGCAGATCGGGACTGTCGTACAATGAGCAGTTCTTC
>TRBV6-5|TRBJ2-5|TRBD1|few
CASSYTGTGFIETQYF
TGTGCCAGCAGTTACACCGGGACAGGGTTTATAGAGACCCAGTACTTC
>TRBV12-3/TRBV12-4|TRBJ2-3|TRBD2|-
CASRSGLATRTDTQYF
TGTGCCAGCAGAAGCGGACTAGCGACGAGAACAGATACGCAGTATTTT
>TRBV7-3|TRBJ2-3|TRBD2|many
CASSLPTGGLGTDTQYF
TGTGCCAGCAGCTTACCTACGGGGGGGCTCGGCACAGATACGCAGTATTTT
>TRBV2|TRBJ2-7|TRBD1|many
CASSKGGQGYEQYF
TGTGCCAGCAGTAAAGGTGGACAGGGCTACGAGCAGTACTTC
>TRBV28|TRBJ1-5|-|-
CASNGAYSNQPQHF
TGTGCCAGCAACGGGGCCTATAGCAATCAGCCCCAGCATTTT
>TRBV5-4|TRBJ2-7|-|-
CASSSTAGPASYEQYF
TGTGCCAGCAGCTCCACTGCGGGTCCCGCCTCCTACGAGCAGTACTTC
>TRBV21-1|TRBJ2-7|-|-
CASSKRDHFSYEQYF
TGTGCCAGCAGCAAAAGGGATCACTTTTCCTACGAGCAGTACTTC
>TRBV7-2|TRBJ1-4|-|few
CASSLDGRKLFF
TGTGCCAGCAGCTTAGACGGCCGCAAACTGTTTTTT
>TRBV20-1|TRBJ1-2|TRBD1|-
CSARRTGGGYGYTF
TGCAGTGCTAGGAGGACAGGGGGAGGGTATGGCTACACCTTC
>TRBV19|TRBJ2-2|TRBD2|many
CAIRTSATGELFF
TGTGCCATTAGGACTAGCGCCACCGGGGAGCTGTTTTTT
>TRBV5-1|TRBJ2-7|-|-
CASSRPGEGQYF
TGCGCCAGCAGCCGGCCCGGAGAGGGGCAGTACTTC